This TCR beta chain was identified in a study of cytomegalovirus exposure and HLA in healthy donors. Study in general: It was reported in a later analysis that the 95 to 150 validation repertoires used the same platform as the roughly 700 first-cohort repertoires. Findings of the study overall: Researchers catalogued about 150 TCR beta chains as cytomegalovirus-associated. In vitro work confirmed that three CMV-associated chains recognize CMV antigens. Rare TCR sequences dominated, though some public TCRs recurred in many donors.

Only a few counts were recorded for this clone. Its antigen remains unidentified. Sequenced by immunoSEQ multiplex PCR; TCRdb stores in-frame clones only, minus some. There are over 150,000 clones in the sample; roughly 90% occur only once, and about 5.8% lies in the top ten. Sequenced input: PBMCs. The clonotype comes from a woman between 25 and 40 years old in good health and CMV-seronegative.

The CDR3 DNA reads TGCGCCAGCAGCCAAGTGGAGTCTGGGGCGGGGGAGCCCCAGCATTTT. Translation gives CASSQVESGAGEPQHF. V and J are TRBV4-1 and TRBJ1-5, with TRBD1 as a possible D gene (5 bases). Germline assignment: CDR1 MGHRA and CDR2 YSYEKL. V was trimmed by 1 base and J by 8 bases, leaving 18 bases between them. The CDR3 runs to 16 residues.